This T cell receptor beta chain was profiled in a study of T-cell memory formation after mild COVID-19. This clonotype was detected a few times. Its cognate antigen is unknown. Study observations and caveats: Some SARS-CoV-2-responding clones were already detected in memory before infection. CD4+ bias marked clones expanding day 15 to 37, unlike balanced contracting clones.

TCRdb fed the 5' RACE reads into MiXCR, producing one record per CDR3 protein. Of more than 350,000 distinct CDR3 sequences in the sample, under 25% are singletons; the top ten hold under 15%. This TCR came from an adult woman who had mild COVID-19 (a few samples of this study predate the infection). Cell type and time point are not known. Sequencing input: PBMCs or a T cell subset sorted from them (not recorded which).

CDR3 amino acids: CASSQGMGGATNEQFF. In DNA, the CDR3 is TGTGCCAGCAGCCAAGGGATGGGGGGGGCTACCAATGAGCAGTTCTTC. The chain is built from TRBV4-2 and TRBJ2-1; weak D call: TRBD2 (7 bases). CDR1 LGHNA and CDR2 YNFKEQ come from the germline V gene. The CDR3 sequence is 16 residues long. Trimming stripped 1 base from V and 6 bases from J, with 16 bases between.